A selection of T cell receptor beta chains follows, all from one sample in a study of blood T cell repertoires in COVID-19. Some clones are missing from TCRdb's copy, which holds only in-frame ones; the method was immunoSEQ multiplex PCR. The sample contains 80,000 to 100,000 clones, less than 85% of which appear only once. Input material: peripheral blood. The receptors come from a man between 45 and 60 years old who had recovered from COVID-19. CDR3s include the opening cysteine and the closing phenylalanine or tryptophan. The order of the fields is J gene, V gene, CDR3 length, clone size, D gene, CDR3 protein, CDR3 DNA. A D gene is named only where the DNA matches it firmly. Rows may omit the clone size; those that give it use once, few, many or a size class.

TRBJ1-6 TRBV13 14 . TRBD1 CASSTDRGNSPLHF TGTGCCAGCAGCACAGACAGGGGAAATTCACCCCTCCACTTT
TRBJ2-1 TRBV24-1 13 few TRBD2 CASREGGYNEQFF TGTGCCAGCCGGGAGGGCGGCTACAATGAGCAGTTCTTC
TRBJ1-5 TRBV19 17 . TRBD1 CASSTLPTGGNNQPQHF TGTGCCAGTAGCACATTACCGACAGGGGGAAACAATCAGCCCCAGCATTTT
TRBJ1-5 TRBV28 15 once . CASSPPGGQGQPQHF TGTGCCAGCAGTCCCCCGGGGGGGCAGGGTCAGCCCCAGCATTTT
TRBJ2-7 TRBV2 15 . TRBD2 CASRLAGGSSYEQYF TGTGCCAGCAGGTTAGCGGGAGGGAGCTCCTACGAGCAGTACTTC
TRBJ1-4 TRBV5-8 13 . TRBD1 CAGRGQAGEKLFF TGTGCCGGCCGGGGACAGGCGGGTGAAAAACTGTTTTTT
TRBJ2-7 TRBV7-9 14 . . CASIHGGSSYEQYF TGTGCCAGCATCCACGGCGGTAGCTCCTACGAGCAGTACTTC
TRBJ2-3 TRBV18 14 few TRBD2 CASSPGAGVITQYF TGTGCCAGCTCACCAGGAGCGGGGGTCATTACGCAGTATTTT
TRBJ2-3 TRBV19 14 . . CASRDSSGADTQYF TGTGCCAGCAGGGACTCCTCGGGGGCAGATACGCAGTATTTT
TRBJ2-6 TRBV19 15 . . CASSLSGTGANVLTF TGTGCCAGTAGTCTCTCGGGAACCGGGGCCAACGTCCTGACTTTC
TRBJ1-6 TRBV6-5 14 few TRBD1 CASSLETGNSPLHF TGTGCCAGCAGCCTGGAGACAGGGAATTCACCCCTCCACTTT
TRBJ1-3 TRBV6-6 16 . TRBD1 CASSYPQGATGNTIYF TGTGCCAGCAGTTACCCCCAGGGGGCGACGGGAAACACCATATATTTT
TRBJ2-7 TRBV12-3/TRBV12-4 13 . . CASGGTTGSEQYF TGTGCCAGCGGTGGCACCACAGGTAGCGAGCAGTACTTC
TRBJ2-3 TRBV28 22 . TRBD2 CASTLRPTSGRAHGGRTDTQYF TGTGCCAGCACCTTACGCCCGACTAGCGGGAGGGCCCACGGCGGACGCACAGATACGCAGTATTTT
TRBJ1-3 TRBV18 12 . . CASLDSGNTIYF TGTGCCAGCCTAGACTCTGGAAACACCATATATTTT
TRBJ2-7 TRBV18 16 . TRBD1 CASSPRGQGTTYEQYF TGTGCCAGCTCACCGCGAGGACAGGGGACCACCTACGAGCAGTACTTC
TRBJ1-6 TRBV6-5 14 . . CASSYLTENSPLHF TGTGCCAGCAGTTACTTGACAGAGAATTCACCCCTCCACTTT
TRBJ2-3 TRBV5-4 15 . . CASSLDPTETDTQYF TGTGCCAGCAGCTTGGATCCTACAGAAACAGATACGCAGTATTTT
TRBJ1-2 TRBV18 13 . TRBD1 CASSDRVGYGYTF TGTGCCAGCTCAGACAGGGTTGGCTATGGCTACACCTTC
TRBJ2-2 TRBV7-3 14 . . CASSVHMNTGELFF TGTGCCAGCAGCGTCCACATGAACACCGGGGAGCTGTTTTTT
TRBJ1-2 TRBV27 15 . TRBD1 CASSLWGQGNYGYTF TGTGCCAGCAGTTTATGGGGACAGGGAAACTATGGCTACACCTTC
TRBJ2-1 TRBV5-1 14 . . CASSTVPTGNEQFF TGCGCCAGCAGCACCGTACCTACAGGGAATGAGCAGTTCTTC
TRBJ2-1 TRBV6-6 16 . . CASSYSQALSYNEQFF TGTGCCAGCAGTTACTCACAAGCGCTATCCTACAATGAGCAGTTCTTC
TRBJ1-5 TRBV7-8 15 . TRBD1 CASSLDRGRNQPQHF TGTGCCAGCAGCTTGGACAGGGGGCGGAATCAGCCCCAGCATTTT
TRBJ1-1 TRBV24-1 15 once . CATSEGSVRTTEAFF TGTGCCACCAGTGAGGGCTCGGTGAGAACCACTGAAGCTTTCTTT
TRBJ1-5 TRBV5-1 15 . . CASSSTDSRNQPQHF TGCGCCAGCAGCTCGACCGACAGTCGCAATCAGCCCCAGCATTTT
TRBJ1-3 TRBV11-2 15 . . CASSLGYSSGNTIYF TGTGCCAGCAGCTTAGGGTACAGCTCTGGAAACACCATATATTTT
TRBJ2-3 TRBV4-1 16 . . CASSQGRQLSTDTQYF TGCGCCAGCAGCCAAGGGCGGCAGTTAAGCACAGATACGCAGTATTTT
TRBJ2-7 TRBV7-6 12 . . CASGPSLYEQYF TGTGCCAGCGGGCCCTCCCTCTACGAGCAGTACTTC
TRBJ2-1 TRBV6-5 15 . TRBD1 CASRDRGRNMNEQFF TGTGCCAGCAGGGACAGGGGGCGGAATATGAATGAGCAGTTCTTC
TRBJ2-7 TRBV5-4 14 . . CASSGGAGSYEQYF TGTGCCAGCAGCGGGGGGGCGGGCTCCTACGAGCAGTACTTC
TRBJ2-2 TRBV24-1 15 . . CATSDSGVNTGELFF TGTGCCACCAGTGATTCAGGCGTGAACACCGGGGAGCTGTTTTTT
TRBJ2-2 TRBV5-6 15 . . CASRSPRANTGELFF TGTGCCAGCAGATCACCGCGGGCGAACACCGGGGAGCTGTTTTTT
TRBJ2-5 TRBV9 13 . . CASSAGWPGTQYF TGTGCCAGCAGCGCCGGTTGGCCGGGGACCCAGTACTTC
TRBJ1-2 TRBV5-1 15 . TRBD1 CASSSGQGSGYGYTF TGCGCCAGCAGCTCTGGACAGGGTTCGGGCTATGGCTACACCTTC
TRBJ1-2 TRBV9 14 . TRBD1 CASSVGQGQNGYTF TGTGCCAGCAGCGTTGGACAGGGTCAGAATGGCTACACCTTC
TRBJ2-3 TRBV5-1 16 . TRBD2 CASSGTSGSLTDTQYF TGCGCCAGCAGCGGGACTAGCGGGAGTCTGACAGATACGCAGTATTTT
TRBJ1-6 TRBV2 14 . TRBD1 CASRGQGEGSPLHF TGTGCCAGCAGGGGACAGGGGGAAGGGTCACCCCTCCACTTT
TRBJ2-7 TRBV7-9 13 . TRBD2 CASSFRGTTEQYF TGTGCCAGCAGCTTCCGAGGGACTACCGAGCAGTACTTC
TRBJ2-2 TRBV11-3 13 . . CASSLGVPGELFF TGTGCCAGCAGCTTAGGAGTACCCGGGGAGCTGTTTTTT
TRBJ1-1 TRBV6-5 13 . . CASTRGGNTEAFF TGTGCCAGCACACGCGGGGGGAACACTGAAGCTTTCTTT
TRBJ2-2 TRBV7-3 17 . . CASSLTGGAANTGELFF TGTGCCAGCAGCTTAACTGGCGGGGCCGCGAACACCGGGGAGCTGTTTTTT
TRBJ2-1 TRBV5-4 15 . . CASSFTAGKYNEQFF TGTGCCAGCAGCTTTACGGCAGGGAAGTACAATGAGCAGTTCTTC
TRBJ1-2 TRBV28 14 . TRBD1 CASSFSGGASGYTF TGTGCCAGCAGTTTTTCAGGGGGCGCGAGCGGCTACACCTTC
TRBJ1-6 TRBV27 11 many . CASSPGAPLHF TGTGCCAGCAGCCCGGGAGCACCCCTCCACTTT
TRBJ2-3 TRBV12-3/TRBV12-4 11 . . CASSSLDTQYF TGTGCCAGCAGTTCGTTGGATACGCAGTATTTT
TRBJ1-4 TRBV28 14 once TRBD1 CASSSFRGNEKLFF TGTGCCAGCAGTTCTTTCAGGGGGAACGAAAAACTGTTTTTT
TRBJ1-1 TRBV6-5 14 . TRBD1 CASTRQGWNTEAFF TGTGCCAGCACACGACAGGGTTGGAACACTGAAGCTTTCTTT
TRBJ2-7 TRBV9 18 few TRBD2 CASSPTRGLAGVGLEQYF TGTGCCAGCAGCCCAACAAGGGGACTAGCGGGAGTCGGGCTCGAGCAGTACTTC